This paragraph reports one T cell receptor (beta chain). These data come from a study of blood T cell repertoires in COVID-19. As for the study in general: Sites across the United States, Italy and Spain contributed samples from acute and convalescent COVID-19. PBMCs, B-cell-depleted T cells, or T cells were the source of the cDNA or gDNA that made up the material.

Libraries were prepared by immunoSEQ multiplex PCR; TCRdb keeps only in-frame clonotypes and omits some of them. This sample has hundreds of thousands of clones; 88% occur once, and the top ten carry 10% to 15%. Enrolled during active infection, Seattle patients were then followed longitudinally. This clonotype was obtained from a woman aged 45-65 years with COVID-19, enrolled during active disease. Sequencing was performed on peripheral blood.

The CDR3 sequence: CASSIEAGPTYEQYF. The CDR3, as DNA: TGTGCCAGTAGTATAGAAGCGGGACCCACCTACGAGCAGTACTTC. This chain joins TRBV19 and TRBJ2-7, with 7 bases aligning to TRBD2. The V gene's germline CDR1 is LNHDA and CDR2 SQIVND (reference sequence). J gave up 2 bases and V 0 bases, and 4 bases lay outside the gene matches. The CDR3 spans 15 residues.